This entry lists 27 T cell receptor beta chains sequenced from one sample in a study of T-cell memory formation after mild COVID-19. MiXCR, run by TCRdb on the 5' RACE reads, gives a single entry per CDR3 protein. The data contain under 350,000 distinct CDR3 sequences, about a sixth of them seen just once; the ten biggest clones take up 20% to 25%. The sample comprised PBMCs or a T cell subset sorted from them (not recorded which). All receptors come from a man aged 18-30 years who had mild COVID-19 (a few samples of this study predate the infection). Cell type and time point are not known.

The chain is built from TRBV27 and TRBJ1-6; D not resolved. Germline V gene sequence: CDR1 MNHEY, CDR2 SMNVEV (reference sequence). This CDR3 is built from 15 residues. Trimming shortened V by 3 bases and J by 8 bases, and 14 bases separated the two germline ends. In nucleotides, the CDR3 is TGTGCCAGCAGTTTGCTCGGGGTGAACTATTCACCCCTCCACTTT. Its protein is CASSLLGVNYSPLHF.

This clonotype has at least ten counts. The CDR3 protein is CASTLHASDEQFF. CDR3 nucleotides: TGTGCCAGCACCCTGCATGCTTCCGATGAGCAGTTCTTC. This chain connects TRBV7-2 to TRBJ2-1, with D unclear. CDR3 length: 13 amino acids. V was cut by 7 bases and J by 8 bases, with 15 bases left in between. From germline, CDR1 is SGHTA and CDR2 FQGNSA. The variable domain in full, with the rest retrieved from reference TRBV7-2 and TRBJ2-1, is GAGVSQSPSNKVTEKGKDVELRCDPISGHTALYWYRQSLGQGLEFLIYFQGNSAPDKSGLPSDRFSAERTGGSVSTLTIQRTQQEDSAVYLCASTLHASDEQFFGPGTRLTVL.

The J gene is TRBJ2-5, the V gene TRBV2; 7 bases agree with TRBD2. Trimming took 6 bases from V and 1 from J; bases not matched to a gene: 8. The V gene's germline CDR1 is SNHLY and CDR2 FYNNEI. This CDR3 comprises 15 residues. Written as DNA, the CDR3 is TGTGCCAGCAGCGAGGGAAGCGGGGCCCAAGAGACCCAGTACTTC. Protein: CASSEGSGAQETQYF.

This clonotype has only a few counts. The chain uses TRBV10-3 and TRBJ1-1; no clear D. Germline V gene data show CDR1 as ENHRY and CDR2 as SYGVKD. V lost 10 bases, J lost 7 bases, and 13 bases lay in between. This CDR3 is built from 11 residues. For the CDR3, the DNA is TGTGCCACCTTCGAGTCCAATGAAGCTTTCTTT. Translated: CATFESNEAFF.

This clonotype was observed a few times. The V call is TRBV11-2, the J call TRBJ2-5; weak D call: TRBD1 (6 bases). V was clipped by 1 base and J by 4 bases, with 13 bases between them. CDR3 size: 15 residues. CDR1 and CDR2 (germline): SGHAT, FQNNGV. CDR3 protein: CASSLGPGEGETQYF. In DNA, the CDR3 is TGTGCCAGCAGCTTAGGCCCAGGGGAAGGAGAGACCCAGTACTTC.

This clonotype has a handful of counts. This chain uses TRBV6-5 with TRBJ2-5; possible D gene TRBD2, 6 bases. Germline V gives CDR1 MNHEY, CDR2 SVGAGI. V lost 3 bases to trimming and J lost 5 bases, with 16 bases between them. The CDR3 covers 15 residues. CDR3 loop: CASSYFQAGGETQYF. The CDR3 coding sequence is TGTGCCAGCAGTTATTTTCAGGCTGGAGGGGAGACCCAGTACTTC.

The rearrangement links TRBV20-1 to TRBJ2-3; 9 bases are shared with TRBD2. Trimming cost V 0 bases and J 4 bases; bases outside gene matches: 5. Germline CDR1 reads DFQATT; CDR2 reads SNEGSKA (reference sequence). The CDR3 runs 15 residues. In DNA, the CDR3 is TGCAGTGCTAGAGATGGCGGGGGGGTGGCAGATACGCAGTATTTT. Translating it yields CSARDGGGVADTQYF.

Only a few counts were recorded for this clonotype. The rearrangement uses TRBV2 and TRBJ2-1; D not resolved. The V gene lost 4 bases and the J gene lost 7 bases, with 5 bases spanning the gap. CDR3 length: 11 amino acids. Germline V gene data show CDR1 as SNHLY and CDR2 as FYNNEI. The CDR3 protein is CASSAGNEQFF. In DNA form, the CDR3 reads TGTGCCAGCAGTGCAGGAAATGAGCAGTTCTTC.

The chain uses TRBV20-1 and TRBJ2-3; D is possibly TRBD1 (6 bases). Deletions cut 3 bases from V and 2 bases from J, with 12 bases between. There are 14 residues in the CDR3. CDR1 and CDR2 from the germline V gene are DFQATT and SNEGSKA (reference sequence). CDR3 protein: CSASRRQDTDTQYF. In DNA, the CDR3 is TGCAGTGCTAGCCGTAGACAGGACACAGATACGCAGTATTTT.

This sequence joins TRBV5-1 and TRBJ2-7; perhaps TRBD1 as D (6 bases). The CDR3 is 14 residues long. Trimming pared 3 bases from V and 1 base from J, leaving 11 bases between. Per germline, CDR1 SGHRS and CDR2 YFSETQ. The DNA of the CDR3 is TGCGCCAGCAGCTCCGGACAGATTTCCTACGAGCAGTACTTC. Translating gives CASSSGQISYEQYF. Complete variable domain (other parts from reference TRBV5-1 and TRBJ2-7): KAGVTQTPRYLIKTRGQQVTLSCSPISGHRSVSWYQQTPGQGLQFLFEYFSETQRNKGNFPGRFSGRQFSNSRSEMNVSTLELGDSALYLCASSSGQISYEQYFGPGTRLTVT.

J is TRBJ1-1 and V is TRBV7-2, with 10 bases aligning to TRBD1. Germline CDR1 SGHTA, CDR2 FQGNSA. The length of the CDR3 is 17 residues. V was pared by 5 bases and J by 4 bases, with 13 bases of the junction left unmatched. For the CDR3, the DNA is TGTGCCAGCAGCCCCCAGACAGGGGGCGATCTACGCACTGAAGCTTTCTTT. It translates to CASSPQTGGDLRTEAFF.

This clonotype was recorded a few times. The CDR3 region is CASSPGGNNDGYTF. The DNA of the CDR3 is TGCGCCAGCAGCCCCGGGGGGAATAATGACGGCTACACCTTC. This chain joins TRBV4-3 and TRBJ1-2; maybe TRBD1 (5 bases). This CDR3 comprises 14 residues. CDR1 LGHNA and CDR2 YSLEER come from the germline V gene. V was pared by 4 bases and J by 8 bases, with 17 bases between.

This clonotype was counted at least ten times. The chain carries TRBV5-1 and TRBJ2-3, with no clear D. The V gene's germline CDR1 is SGHRS and CDR2 YFSETQ. V was pared by 4 bases and J by 0 bases, with 9 bases between. There are 14 residues in the CDR3. The CDR3 bases are TGCGCCAGCAGCCCCGGACGTAGCACAGATACGCAGTATTTT. Encoded protein: CASSPGRSTDTQYF.

This clonotype was found a few times. The V gene is TRBV6-1, the J gene TRBJ1-5, with D unclear. Germline V lookup: CDR1 MNHNS, CDR2 SASEGT. This CDR3 has 15 residues. Trimming took off 2 bases at V and 0 bases at J, with 8 bases between the two ends. Here the CDR3 reads CASSEFGNSNQPQHF. CDR3 DNA: TGTGCCAGCAGTGAATTCGGAAATAGCAATCAGCCCCAGCATTTT.

There are a few counts of this clonotype. V is TRBV27 and J is TRBJ2-7; 7 nucleotides agree with TRBD2. After removal of 2 bases from V and 3 bases from J, the junction contained 4 bases not matched to a gene. The V gene's germline CDR1 is MNHEY and CDR2 SMNVEV (reference sequence). The CDR3 runs 14 residues. The CDR3 bases are TGTGCCAGCAGTTTAAAGGCTAGCGGCTACGAGCAGTACTTC. Translated: CASSLKASGYEQYF.

The chain recombines TRBV2 with TRBJ2-7, with no clear D. The CDR3 extends over 13 amino acids. From germline, CDR1 is SNHLY and CDR2 FYNNEI. V was trimmed by 8 bases and J by 1 base, leaving 12 bases between them. The CDR3 loop reads CASGSGGSYEQYF. In DNA form, the CDR3 reads TGTGCCAGCGGGTCAGGCGGTTCCTACGAGCAGTACTTC.

The chain recombines TRBV5-6 with TRBJ2-7; maybe TRBD2 (5 bases). The CDR3 extends over 12 amino acids. Germline V CDR1 and CDR2: SGHDT, YYEEEE. V dropped 4 bases and J dropped 7 bases, with 12 bases sitting between them. CDR3 nucleotides: TGTGCCAGCAGCCTCGGATCGGGAGAGCAGTACGTC. It codes for CASSLGSGEQYV.

The chain uses TRBV6-5 and TRBJ1-1; D gene ambiguous. CDR1 and CDR2 from the germline V gene are MNHEY and SVGAGI. CDR3 size: 13 residues. V was clipped by 6 bases and J by 1 base, with 9 bases between them. The chain's CDR3 is CASSPVWNTEAFF. CDR3 bases: TGTGCCAGCAGCCCGGTGTGGAACACTGAAGCTTTCTTT.

This chain links TRBV7-2 with TRBJ2-3, with 8 bases lining up with TRBD1. There are 13 residues in the CDR3. Losses at the gene ends were 6 bases for V and 5 bases for J; bases not matched to a gene: 4. Germline V gene lookup returns CDR1 SGHTA and CDR2 FQGNSA. DNA for the CDR3: TGTGCCAGCAGGCGGACAGGGTTAGATACGCAGTATTTT. It translates to CASRRTGLDTQYF.

Details on this clonotype: Just one base apart from a much larger clone, this may be a read error. The chain is built from TRBV7-9 and TRBJ1-1; D gene uncertain. CDR1 is SEHNR, CDR2 FQNEAQ, per germline (reference sequence). The V gene lost 8 bases and the J gene lost 8 bases, with 18 bases spanning the gap. The CDR3 is 13 amino acids. CDR3 sequence: CASGQVAAAEAFF. As DNA, the CDR3 is TGTGCCAGCGGCCAGGTGGCAGCCGCGGAAGCTTTCTTT.

This clonotype has more than one count but fewer than ten. J is TRBJ2-5 and V is TRBV12-3 or TRBV12-4; possibly TRBD1 or TRBD2 for D (5 bases each). Between the trimmed V and J ends, which lost 8 bases and 5 bases, there was a span of 18 bases. The length of the CDR3 is 14 residues. CDR3 amino acids: CASQRRGVKETQYF. CDR3 DNA sequence: TGTGCCAGCCAGAGGAGAGGGGTTAAGGAGACCCAGTACTTC.

This clonotype was detected many times. The chain is built from TRBV5-1 and TRBJ2-1; D might be TRBD2 (5 bases). V shed 2 bases and J shed 4 bases, with 10 bases lying between them. The CDR3 covers 14 residues. Germline assignment: CDR1 SGHRS and CDR2 YFSETQ. In DNA, the CDR3 is TGCGCCAGCAGCTTCGACGGGATTTACAATGAGCAGTTCTTC. Protein sequence: CASSFDGIYNEQFF.

V is TRBV7-9 and J is TRBJ1-1; D remains unclear. Germline V gives CDR1 SEHNR, CDR2 FQNEAQ (reference sequence). This CDR3 is built from 13 residues. V was pared by 3 bases and J by 3 bases, with 8 bases between. CDR3 DNA sequence: TGTGCCAGCAGCTTGCAGGCCCACACTGAAGCTTTCTTT. Translated: CASSLQAHTEAFF.

The genes are TRBV7-9 and TRBJ2-7; 12 positions agree with TRBD2. V shed 4 bases and J 3 bases; nucleotides not matched to a gene: 10. The CDR3 covers 17 residues. Germline CDR1 reads SEHNR; CDR2 reads FQNEAQ (reference sequence). The DNA for the CDR3 is TGTGCCAGCAGCTCGACTAGCGGGGGTCTAAGGGTCTACGAGCAGTACTTC. This translates into CASSSTSGGLRVYEQYF.

J is TRBJ2-1 and V is TRBV27; D is unresolved. This CDR3 region has 13 residues. V was cut by 2 bases and J by 9 bases, with 11 bases left in between. The germline CDR1 and CDR2 sequences are MNHEY and SMNVEV (reference sequence). The CDR3 sequence: CASSLMSSREQFF. CDR3 DNA sequence: TGTGCCAGCAGTTTAATGTCTTCTCGTGAGCAGTTCTTC.

This rearrangement joins TRBV28 to TRBJ2-4, with 7 bases fitting TRBD1. Trimming removed 9 bases from V and 5 bases from J; junction bases left unmatched: 4. Looked up from germline, CDR1 is MDHEN and CDR2 is SYDVKM. The CDR3 is made up of 12 amino acids. In nucleotides, the CDR3 is TGTGCCAGTCGGGACAGCCAAAACATTCAGTACTTC. Amino acids: CASRDSQNIQYF.

This clonotype has just a few counts. The gene calls are TRBV15 and TRBJ1-5, with D possibly matching TRBD1 (5 bases). Germline V lookup: CDR1 LNHNV, CDR2 YYDKDF (reference sequence). Between the trimmed V and J ends, which lost 5 bases and 5 bases, there was a span of 13 bases. The CDR3 loop spans 14 amino acids. The CDR3 protein is CATSGLGPYQPQHF. The CDR3 nucleotides read TGTGCCACCAGCGGCCTGGGACCTTATCAGCCCCAGCATTTT.